This section outlines one T cell receptor (beta chain) sequence together with its context. Trimming removed 6 bases from V and 4 bases from J, with 15 bases in between. The CDR3 consists of 14 residues. CDR1 and CDR2 from the germline V gene are WSHSY and SAAADI. The data derive from a study of blood T cell repertoires in COVID-19. Study context: Both acute and convalescent COVID-19 samples were obtained from the United States, Italy and Spain.

In the authors' workflow: Amplification of reference gene primers was used by the study to estimate nucleated cell counts. The repertoire was sequenced with immunoSEQ multiplex PCR; TCRdb's copy has only in-frame clones and lacks some. Clonal size and the V and J genes are those of that table, whereas D and trimming came from the DNA. The sample includes tens of thousands of clones, roughly 82% of them seen just once. Source material: peripheral blood. The chain carries TRBV10-2 and TRBJ1-2; possibly TRBD1 for D (5 bases). The source of this sequence is a woman in her sixties or seventies with acute or convalescent COVID-19. This chain's CDR3 is CASRPGAGPYGYTF. The CDR3, as DNA: TGCGCCAGCAGACCCGGCGCGGGACCCTATGGCTACACCTTC.